These 20 T cell receptor beta chains originate from one sample sequenced in a study of somatic mutations in cytotoxic T cells in rheumatoid arthritis. Sequenced by immunoSEQ multiplex PCR; TCRdb stores in-frame clones only, minus some. Of almost 20,000 clones listed, over 75% are singletons. The sequenced sample consisted of CD8+ T cells sorted from blood. These receptors were obtained from a woman aged 45-59 years in good health.

CDR3 coding DNA: TGTGCCAGCTCAGGAATAGAGGGGAGCACAGATACGCAGTATTTT. This translates into CASSGIEGSTDTQYF. The chain joins TRBV18 to TRBJ2-3, with D perhaps being TRBD1 or TRBD2 (5 bases each). This CDR3 has 15 amino acids. Germline CDR1 KGHSH, CDR2 LQKENI. V was trimmed by 5 bases and J by 0 bases, leaving 12 bases between them.

This chain's CDR3 is CASSQRVGGGTDTQYF. The CDR3 DNA sequence: TGCGCCAGCAGCCAAAGGGTCGGGGGGGGCACAGATACGCAGTATTTT. The V and J genes are TRBV4-3 and TRBJ2-3; the match to TRBD2 covers 8 bases. This CDR3 is built from 16 residues. Per the germline V gene, CDR1 is LGHNA and CDR2 is YSLEER. Trimming cost V 2 bases and J 1 base; bases outside gene matches: 5.

Only a few counts were recorded for this clone. The chain is built from TRBV7-6 and TRBJ2-2, with D hard to call. Germline loops: CDR1 SGHVS, CDR2 FNYEAQ. The ends were cut back, 6 bases at V and 5 bases at J, with 4 bases in the middle. The CDR3 runs 11 residues. DNA for the CDR3: TGTGCCAGCAGTGTTACCGGGGAGCTGTTTTTT. This translates into CASSVTGELFF.

The V and J genes are TRBV11-2 and TRBJ1-1; D call uncertain. Per the germline V gene, CDR1 is SGHAT and CDR2 is FQNNGV. The CDR3 runs 14 residues. V shed 3 bases and J shed 1 base, with 9 bases lying between them. The CDR3 region has the DNA TGTGCCAGCAGCTTCTCCTATCAGAACACTGAAGCTTTCTTT. It is translated as CASSFSYQNTEAFF. Looking up the rest from reference TRBV11-2 and TRBJ1-1 gives the full variable domain: EAGVAQSPRYKIIEKRQSVAFWCNPISGHATLYWYQQILGQGPKLLIQFQNNGVVDDSQLPKDRFSAERLKGVDSTLKIQPAKLEDSAVYLCASSFSYQNTEAFFGQGTRLTVV.

The chain recombines TRBV28 with TRBJ2-5; D is possibly TRBD1 or TRBD2 (5 bases each). V was trimmed by 6 bases and J by 3 bases, leaving 17 bases between them. Germline CDR1 MDHEN, CDR2 SYDVKM. The CDR3 consists of 15 residues. The CDR3 DNA follows: TGTGCCAGCAGCAGGCTTCGACAGCGGAAAGAGACCCAGTACTTC. This codes for CASSRLRQRKETQYF.

This sequence joins TRBV20-1 and TRBJ1-2; the D is unclear. Trimming stripped 6 bases from V and 3 bases from J, with 8 bases between. The length of the CDR3 is 11 residues. Germline V gene data show CDR1 as DFQATT and CDR2 as SNEGSKA (reference sequence). This CDR3 reads CSADWYYGYTF. The DNA for the CDR3 is TGCAGTGCCGACTGGTACTATGGCTACACCTTC.

CDR3 coding DNA: TGTGCCAGCAGCTTAGGACTATTCTATGAGCAGTTCTTC. Translation gives CASSLGLFYEQFF. This sequence joins TRBV11-2 and TRBJ2-1; D may be TRBD2 (5 bases). Trimming shortened V by 1 base and J by 8 bases, and 9 bases separated the two germline ends. The germline gives CDR1 SGHAT, CDR2 FQNNGV. The CDR3 consists of 13 residues.

The rearrangement links TRBV2 to TRBJ1-3; 7 nucleotides align to TRBD1. The CDR3 is 17 residues long. Germline lookup yields CDR1 SNHLY and CDR2 FYNNEI. Trimming cost V 7 bases and J 0 bases; bases outside gene matches: 12. The CDR3 region is CASTLSSTGHSGNTIYF. The CDR3 coding sequence is TGTGCCAGCACCCTCTCCTCGACAGGGCACTCTGGAAACACCATATATTTT.

The V gene is TRBV25-1, the J gene TRBJ1-1, with D possibly TRBD1 on 5 matching bases. Germline V gene data show CDR1 as MGHDK and CDR2 as SYGVNS. Trimming shortened V by 6 bases and J by 1 base, and 15 bases separated the two germline ends. The CDR3 has 15 residues. CDR3 region: CASSGIGGTNTEAFF. Here the CDR3 DNA reads TGTGCCAGCAGCGGAATTGGGGGGACGAACACTGAAGCTTTCTTT. The full variable domain, completed using reference TRBV25-1 and TRBJ1-1, is EADIYQTPRYLVIGTGKKITLECSQTMGHDKMYWYQQDPGMELHLIHYSYGVNSTEKGDLSSESTVSRIRTEHFPLTLESARPSHTSQYLCASSGIGGTNTEAFFGQGTRLTVV.

The J gene is TRBJ2-1, the V gene TRBV7-9, with D unclear. CDR1 is SEHNR and CDR2 is FQNEAQ in the germline V gene (reference sequence). This CDR3 contains 14 residues. Trimming took off 6 bases at V and 7 bases at J, with 16 bases between the two ends. CDR3 amino acids: CASRYGHSLNEQFF. CDR3 nucleotides: TGTGCCAGCAGGTATGGCCATAGTCTGAATGAGCAGTTCTTC.

This clone appeared a few times. CDR3: CASSGDFPEQYF. In DNA form, the CDR3 reads TGTGCCAGCAGCGGAGACTTTCCCGAGCAGTACTTC. The gene calls are TRBV7-9 and TRBJ2-7; D is undetermined. There are 12 residues in the CDR3. Germline CDR1 reads SEHNR; CDR2 reads FQNEAQ (reference sequence). V lost 5 bases and J 6 bases, leaving 11 bases between the germline ends.

This chain connects TRBV9 to TRBJ1-6, with 7 bases matching TRBD1. Germline V gives CDR1 SGDLS, CDR2 YYNGEE. The V segment lost 3 bases and the J segment 9 bases; nucleotides outside the gene matches: 3. The CDR3 has 13 amino acids. The CDR3 DNA reads TGTGCCAGCAGCGGACAGGGCCTTTCACCCCTCCACTTT. Protein sequence: CASSGQGLSPLHF. Combining the CDR3 with reference TRBV9 and TRBJ1-6 gives the whole variable domain DSGVTQTPKHLITATGQRVTLRCSPRSGDLSVYWYQQSLDQGLQFLIQYYNGEERAKGNILERFSAQQFPDLHSELNLSSLELGDSALYFCASSGQGLSPLHFGNGTRLTVT.

The chain has TRBV4-1 and TRBJ1-4; maybe TRBD1 (6 bases). The CDR3 length is 14 residues. V dropped 5 bases and J dropped 4 bases, with 11 bases sitting between them. The germline V gene has CDR1 MGHRA and CDR2 YSYEKL. The CDR3 coding sequence is TGCGCCAGCAGCGCCGGGGGCAGTAATGAAAAACTGTTTTTT. Amino acid sequence: CASSAGGSNEKLFF.

The chain employs TRBV7-6 and TRBJ2-2, with a tentative D call TRBD2 (6 bases). This CDR3 has 15 residues. Germline V gene lookup returns CDR1 SGHVS and CDR2 FNYEAQ. The V gene lost 2 bases and the J gene lost 6 bases, with 13 bases spanning the gap. The CDR3 DNA reads as TGTGCCAGCAGCTTAACCCAGGGAGGCTCCGGGGAGCTGTTTTTT. Translation: CASSLTQGGSGELFF.

A single count supports this clone. The same CDR3 can be traced to other DNA sequences in this sample. V and J are TRBV9 and TRBJ1-1; 7 nucleotides match TRBD1. Germline V gene data show CDR1 as SGDLS and CDR2 as YYNGEE. This CDR3 is built from 14 residues. Trimming took 3 bases from V and 0 from J; bases not matched to a gene: 2. This CDR3 reads CASSAGGLNTEAFF. As DNA, the CDR3 is TGTGCCAGCAGCGCAGGGGGTCTGAACACTGAAGCTTTCTTT.

The rearrangement uses TRBV7-9 and TRBJ1-2, with D possibly TRBD1 on 5 matching bases. Trimming pared 0 bases from V and 5 bases from J, leaving 13 bases between. The CDR3 contains 15 residues. The germline gives CDR1 SEHNR, CDR2 FQNEAQ (reference sequence). The CDR3 spells CASSLASGLRYGYTF. CDR3 in DNA: TGTGCCAGCAGCTTAGCCTCGGGACTGCGATATGGCTACACCTTC.

The chain's CDR3 is CASSPLREGRAGELFF. The CDR3 DNA is TGTGCCAGCAGCCCCCTGCGGGAGGGCCGAGCCGGGGAGCTGTTTTTT. The chain carries TRBV7-8 and TRBJ2-2; 9 bases match TRBD2. The CDR3 runs 16 residues. Germline CDR1 is SGHVS and CDR2 is FQNEAQ. V lost 5 bases and J lost 6; bases outside the gene matches: 10.

This clone showed up just a few times. This sequence joins TRBV6-6 and TRBJ2-1; D unclear. CDR3 size: 16 residues. Trimming stripped 2 bases from V and 1 base from J, with 12 bases between. CDR1 MNHNY and CDR2 SVGAGI come from the germline V gene (reference sequence). This CDR3 reads CASSYPAAPSYNEQFF. Here the CDR3 DNA reads TGTGCCAGCAGTTACCCCGCGGCTCCATCCTACAATGAGCAGTTCTTC.

V gene TRBV28 combines with J gene TRBJ1-4; possible D gene TRBD1, 5 bases. With 7 bases removed from V and 8 bases from J, the gap between germline ends came to 20 bases. Germline values: CDR1 MDHEN, CDR2 SYDVKM. The CDR3 covers 15 residues. CDR3 amino acids: CASNPQGKRAEKLFF. DNA of the CDR3: TGTGCCAGCAACCCCCAGGGAAAAAGGGCAGAAAAACTGTTTTTT.

The chain combines TRBV13 with TRBJ2-6; TRBD2 might be the D (5 bases). There are 14 residues in the CDR3. CDR1 and CDR2 (germline): PRHDT, FYEKMQ (reference sequence). V was trimmed by 5 bases and J by 2 bases, leaving 7 bases between them. The CDR3, as DNA: TGTGCCAGCAGCCGGGGTACTGGGGCCAACGTCCTGACTTTC. Its translation: CASSRGTGANVLTF.